This T cell receptor (beta chain) was found in a study of blood T cell repertoires in COVID-19. At the level of the study: T cells, B-cell-depleted T cells, or PBMCs provided the cDNA or gDNA that served as material.

Participant age was roughly 18 to 95 years, and participants resided in approximately 25 US areas. The authors' processing: Estimation of nucleated cell counts was performed using reference gene primer amplification. The repertoire was sequenced with immunoSEQ multiplex PCR; TCRdb's copy has only in-frame clones and lacks some. That table furnishes V, J and clone size, whereas the DNA furnished D and trimming. The table has a few hundred thousand clones, roughly 84% seen once; the top ten hold more than 0.9%. The sample comprised PBMCs or T cells enriched from blood (not recorded which). This receptor was identified in a woman aged 30 to 39 who had recovered from COVID-19.

The DNA for the CDR3 is TGTGCCAGCAGCGGACAGGGGGCTAATCAGCCCCAGCATTTT. This translates into CASSGQGANQPQHF. This chain joins TRBV2 and TRBJ1-5; the match to TRBD1 covers 11 bases. J lost 4 bases, V lost 6 bases, and 2 bases had no gene match. The germline V gene encodes CDR1 SNHLY and CDR2 FYNNEI. The CDR3 loop spans 14 amino acids.